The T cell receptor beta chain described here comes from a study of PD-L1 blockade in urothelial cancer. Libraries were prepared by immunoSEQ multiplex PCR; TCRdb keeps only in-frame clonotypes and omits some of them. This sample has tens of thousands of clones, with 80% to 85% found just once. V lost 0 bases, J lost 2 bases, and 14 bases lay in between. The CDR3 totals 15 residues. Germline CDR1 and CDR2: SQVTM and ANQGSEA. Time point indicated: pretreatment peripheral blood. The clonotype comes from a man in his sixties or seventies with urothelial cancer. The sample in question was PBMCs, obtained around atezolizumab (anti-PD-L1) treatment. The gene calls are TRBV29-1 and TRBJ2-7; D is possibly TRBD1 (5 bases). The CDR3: CSVEDSRKGPYEQYF. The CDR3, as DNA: TGCAGCGTTGAAGATTCGCGGAAGGGGCCCTACGAGCAGTACTTC.